What follows are 24 T cell receptor beta chains derived from one specimen sequenced in a study of PD-L1 blockade in urothelial cancer. Time point meaning: pretreatment peripheral blood. Sequencing was performed with immunoSEQ multiplex PCR; in TCRdb, only in-frame clones are kept and a portion is missing. This sample has about 63,000 clones, with roughly four fifths found just once. Material: PBMCs, obtained around atezolizumab (anti-PD-L1) treatment. The receptors were sampled from a man aged 65-85 years with urothelial cancer.

The rearrangement links TRBV7-8 to TRBJ1-5; tentatively, D is TRBD1 (5 bases). Germline assignment: CDR1 SGHVS and CDR2 FQNEAQ. With 1 base removed from V and 1 base from J, the gap between germline ends came to 11 bases. CDR3 length: 16 residues. The CDR3 DNA is TGTGCCAGCAGCTTAGAAGCCAGGGTGAGCAATCAGCCCCAGCATTTT. Protein: CASSLEARVSNQPQHF.

Here the CDR3 reads CASSNRLAGVTDTQYF. The CDR3 DNA reads TGTGCCAGCAGCAACCGACTAGCGGGGGTCACAGATACGCAGTATTTT. The gene calls are TRBV11-2 and TRBJ2-3; 12 nucleotides line up with TRBD2. The CDR3 extends over 16 amino acids. J lost 2 bases, V lost 5 bases, and 5 bases had no gene match. The germline CDR1 and CDR2 sequences are SGHAT and FQNNGV.

V usage is TRBV6-1 and J usage is TRBJ1-4; TRBD1 aligns across 7 bases. CDR1 and CDR2 from the germline V gene are MNHNS and SASEGT. The CDR3 has 14 residues. The J segment lost 0 bases and the V segment lost 7 bases, leaving 2 bases of the junction unmatched. The CDR3 DNA reads TGTGCCAGCACTACAGGGGCAACTAATGAAAAACTGTTTTTT. Protein: CASTTGATNEKLFF.

This clone was seen a handful of times. V usage is TRBV6-1 and J usage is TRBJ1-5, with 9 positions matching TRBD1. The CDR3 has 16 residues. V was pared by 4 bases and J by 5 bases, with 9 bases of the junction left unmatched. Germline CDR1 MNHNS, CDR2 SASEGT. The chain's CDR3 is CASSGSDRGWDQPQHF. The CDR3 DNA reads as TGTGCCAGCAGTGGGTCGGACAGGGGTTGGGATCAGCCCCAGCATTTT.

V gene TRBV5-4 combines with J gene TRBJ2-1, with 8 positions matching TRBD1. Germline V gene data show CDR1 as SGHNT and CDR2 as YYREEE (reference sequence). V lost 4 bases, J lost 1 base, and 4 bases stayed unmatched. The CDR3 runs 15 residues. The CDR3 coding sequence is TGTGCCAGCAGCCCTGGACAGGGTTCCTACAATGAGCAGTTCTTC. It yields the protein CASSPGQGSYNEQFF.

This clone was recorded once. The chain recombines TRBV10-3 with TRBJ1-1; D is unclear. V was pared by 2 bases and J by 3 bases, with 10 bases between. The V gene's germline CDR1 is ENHRY and CDR2 SYGVKD. CDR3 length: 14 residues. The CDR3, as DNA: TGTGCCATCAGTGAGACCGCAGGTGACACTGAAGCTTTCTTT. This gives the protein CAISETAGDTEAFF.

This clone has just a few counts. The rearrangement uses TRBV4-1 and TRBJ2-3; the D gene is possibly TRBD2 (7 bases). The germline gives CDR1 MGHRA, CDR2 YSYEKL. The length of the CDR3 is 18 residues. Between the trimmed V and J ends, which lost 1 base and 6 bases, there was a span of 23 bases. This chain's CDR3 is CASSQGGFRGPGGDTQYF. As DNA, the CDR3 is TGCGCCAGCAGCCAAGGGGGGTTCCGGGGGCCCGGGGGGGATACGCAGTATTTT.

V gene TRBV9 combines with J gene TRBJ2-5; TRBD1 might be the D (5 bases). Trimming removed 4 bases at V and 3 bases at J, with 13 bases between. Germline loops: CDR1 SGDLS, CDR2 YYNGEE. CDR3 size: 14 residues. The CDR3 reads CASSPSGREETQYF. CDR3 DNA sequence: TGTGCCAGCAGCCCGTCGGGCAGGGAAGAGACCCAGTACTTC.

The chain carries TRBV19 and TRBJ1-1; possibly TRBD1 for D (6 bases). This CDR3 has 14 amino acids. Germline values: CDR1 LNHDA, CDR2 SQIVND (reference sequence). Trimming shortened V by 3 bases and J by 6 bases, and 14 bases separated the two germline ends. The CDR3 here is CASSMDSFRAEAFF. For the CDR3, the DNA is TGTGCCAGTAGTATGGACAGTTTTCGGGCTGAAGCTTTCTTT.

V is TRBV19 and J is TRBJ1-6, with a tentative D call TRBD1 (5 bases). Germline CDR1 is LNHDA and CDR2 is SQIVND (reference sequence). V was pared by 7 bases and J by 7 bases, with 11 bases between. The CDR3 is 13 amino acids. The CDR3, as DNA: TGTGCCAGTAAACAGGTGATAAATTCACCCCTCCACTTT. It encodes CASKQVINSPLHF.

This rearrangement joins TRBV7-2 to TRBJ2-4; TRBD2 might be the D (6 bases). Germline V lookup: CDR1 SGHTA, CDR2 FQGNSA. This CDR3 is built from 16 residues. Trimming shortened V by 4 bases and J by 0 bases, and 13 bases separated the two germline ends. The CDR3 DNA reads as TGTGCCAGCAGCTCGCGCGGGACTCTAGCCAAAAACATTCAGTACTTC. It specifies CASSSRGTLAKNIQYF.

The chain employs TRBV2 and TRBJ1-5, with no clear D. V lost 2 bases to trimming and J lost 3 bases, with 11 bases between them. The CDR3 length is 15 residues. CDR1 is SNHLY, CDR2 FYNNEI, per germline. CDR3 in DNA: TGTGCCAGCAGTGAACTTCAGAGGGCCAATCAGCCCCAGCATTTT. It is translated as CASSELQRANQPQHF.

The J gene is TRBJ2-5, the V gene TRBV11-2; 7 bases align to TRBD1. V trimming: 2 bases; J trimming: 5 bases; junction bases outside the gene matches: 8. Germline V lookup: CDR1 SGHAT, CDR2 FQNNGV. The CDR3 length is 15 residues. The DNA of the CDR3 is TGTGCCAGCAGCTTAAACAGGGGAAGGGGGGAGACCCAGTACTTC. Amino acid sequence: CASSLNRGRGETQYF.

The chain is built from TRBV2 and TRBJ1-2; D is possibly TRBD1 (5 bases). V gave up 2 bases and J gave up 4 bases, with 5 bases separating them. Germline V CDR1 and CDR2: SNHLY, FYNNEI. CDR3 length: 12 residues. CDR3 amino acids: CASSEQGYGYTF. CDR3 DNA sequence: TGTGCCAGCAGTGAACAGGGCTATGGCTACACCTTC. Full variable domain (outside the CDR3, taken from reference TRBV2 and TRBJ1-2): EPEVTQTPSHQVTQMGQEVILRCVPISNHLYFYWYRQILGQKVEFLVSFYNNEISEKSEIFDDQFSVERPDGSNFTLKIRSTKLEDSAMYFCASSEQGYGYTFGSGTRLTVV.

Here the CDR3 DNA reads TGCGCCAGCAGCTTATCCGGGGGGGCCTCATTCCATGAGCAGTTCTTC. It specifies CASSLSGGASFHEQFF. This chain joins TRBV5-1 and TRBJ2-1; TRBD2 matches at 8 bases. V was clipped by 2 bases and J by 8 bases; unmatched bases: 12. Germline V gene lookup returns CDR1 SGHRS and CDR2 YFSETQ. The CDR3 extends over 16 amino acids.

This chain links TRBV9 with TRBJ2-2, with 7 bases matching TRBD1. Looked up from germline, CDR1 is SGDLS and CDR2 is YYNGEE. This CDR3 contains 15 residues. After removal of 4 bases from V and 4 bases from J, the junction contained 7 bases not matched to a gene. CDR3 in DNA: TGTGCCAGCAGCCCCGCAGGGGGAAGCACCGGGGAGCTGTTTTTT. This encodes CASSPAGGSTGELFF.

This chain joins TRBV6-1 and TRBJ2-5, with TRBD1 as a possible D gene (6 bases). The CDR3 has 13 residues. Germline V gene lookup returns CDR1 MNHNS and CDR2 SASEGT. V lost 5 bases to trimming and J lost 4 bases, with 11 bases between them. CDR3 region: CASSKQGAETQYF. The CDR3 DNA sequence: TGTGCCAGCAGTAAACAGGGTGCAGAGACCCAGTACTTC.

V usage is TRBV5-1 and J usage is TRBJ1-4; possible D gene TRBD1, 5 bases. The CDR3 totals 17 residues. Trimming removed 0 bases from V and 6 bases from J, with 18 bases in between. The V gene's germline CDR1 is SGHRS and CDR2 YFSETQ. This chain's CDR3 is CASSLGSRSGSDEKLFF. CDR3 nucleotide sequence: TGCGCCAGCAGCTTGGGCTCCCGGTCAGGGTCTGATGAAAAACTGTTTTTT.

The V and J genes are TRBV7-6 and TRBJ1-2; TRBD1 aligns across 10 bases. The CDR3 runs to 14 residues. V was pared by 1 base and J by 8 bases, with 4 bases of the junction left unmatched. CDR1 and CDR2 (germline): SGHVS, FNYEAQ. CDR3 residues: CASSLVGTGDGYTF. CDR3 DNA sequence: TGTGCCAGCAGCTTAGTTGGGACAGGGGACGGCTACACCTTC.

This clone was seen more than once but under ten times. This rearrangement joins TRBV7-9 to TRBJ1-2; D gene ambiguous. In germline, CDR1 is SEHNR, CDR2 FQNEAQ (reference sequence). V gave up 1 base and J gave up 7 bases, with 13 bases separating them. The CDR3 is made up of 14 amino acids. The CDR3, as DNA: TGTGCCAGCAGCTTAGTTATGGCAGTTGGTGGCTACACCTTC. This translates into CASSLVMAVGGYTF.

V and J are TRBV10-2 and TRBJ2-7; perhaps TRBD1 as D (6 bases). The CDR3 loop spans 13 amino acids. Looked up from germline, CDR1 is WSHSY and CDR2 is SAAADI. Trimming stripped 3 bases from V and 3 bases from J, with 9 bases between. Here the CDR3 reads CASSEQGYYEQYF. CDR3 bases: TGCGCCAGCAGTGAACAGGGCTACTACGAGCAGTACTTC.

The rearrangement joins TRBV15 to TRBJ2-5, with D perhaps TRBD2 (6 bases). The CDR3 totals 14 residues. Germline CDR1 is LNHNV and CDR2 is YYDKDF (reference sequence). V gave up 2 bases and J gave up 3 bases, with 10 bases separating them. Written as DNA, the CDR3 is TGTGCCACCAGCAGAACCCTAGCGAAAGAGACCCAGTACTTC. Translating gives CATSRTLAKETQYF.

This chain links TRBV6-1 with TRBJ1-2; tentatively, D is TRBD1 (6 bases). Deletions cut 5 bases from V and 2 bases from J, with 12 bases between. CDR1 is MNHNS, CDR2 SASEGT, per germline. This CDR3 region has 14 residues. The CDR3 DNA reads as TGTGCCAGCAGTATCCAGACAGGCAACTATGGCTACACCTTC. Residues: CASSIQTGNYGYTF.

The CDR3, as DNA: TGTGCCTGGAGTGTAAACAGGGTCGACGAGCAGTACTTC. The encoded protein is CAWSVNRVDEQYF. V usage is TRBV30 and J usage is TRBJ2-7, with D possibly matching TRBD1 (6 bases). The CDR3 loop spans 13 amino acids. Germline lookup yields CDR1 GTSNPN and CDR2 SVGIG (reference sequence). Trimming took off 0 bases at V and 5 bases at J, with 11 bases between the two ends.